Listed below are T cell receptor beta chains from one sample, sequenced in a study of OX40 agonist ivuxolimab in advanced cancers. TCRdb's table, derived via immunoSEQ multiplex PCR, lists solely in-frame clones and lacks some. In the table there are 50,000 or so clones, about 86% of which are singletons. The source was CD4+ or CD8+ T cells sorted from blood, collected in a trial of the OX40 agonist ivuxolimab. The receptors come from an adult with an advanced solid tumor such as melanoma, head and neck, liver or kidney cancer. CDR3s include the opening cysteine and the closing phenylalanine or tryptophan. The D gene is left open where the match is weak. The size field is filled for only some rows; it gives once, few, many or a size class.

CDR3: CASSVEGGRVQFF; DNA: TGTGCCAGCAGTGTTGAGGGGGGGCGAGTACAGTTCTTC; V: TRBV6-1; size: NA; J: TRBJ2-1; D: NA
CDR3: CASSLTDNEQFF; DNA: TGTGCCAGCAGCTTAACCGACAATGAGCAGTTCTTC; V: TRBV7-6; size: NA; J: TRBJ2-1; D: NA
CDR3: CASSIKNTIYF; DNA: TGTGCCAGCAGTATCAAAAACACCATATATTTT; V: TRBV28; size: once; J: TRBJ1-3; D: NA
CDR3: CACSRGPNLEKLFF; DNA: TGTGCCTGTTCCCGGGGTCCGAATCTGGAAAAACTGTTTTTT; V: TRBV30; size: NA; J: TRBJ1-4; D: NA
CDR3: CASSIARDTPYEQYF; DNA: TGTGCCAGTAGTATAGCACGGGACACTCCCTACGAGCAGTACTTC; V: TRBV19; size: NA; J: TRBJ2-7; D: NA
CDR3: CASSQGTGYQPQHF; DNA: TGTGCCAGCAGCCAGGGGACAGGTTATCAGCCCCAGCATTTT; V: TRBV4-2; size: NA; J: TRBJ1-5; D: TRBD1
CDR3: CASSGPLSEQYF; DNA: TGTGCCAGCAGCGGGCCCTTGTCCGAGCAGTACTTC; V: TRBV7-8; size: NA; J: TRBJ2-7; D: NA
CDR3: CASSGTGADTIYF; DNA: TGTGCCAGCAGTGGCACAGGGGCGGACACCATATATTTT; V: TRBV2; size: few; J: TRBJ1-3; D: TRBD1
CDR3: CASNRWGLITEAFF; DNA: TGTGCCAGCAATAGGTGGGGGCTGATCACTGAAGCTTTCTTT; V: TRBV2; size: NA; J: TRBJ1-1; D: NA
CDR3: CASRPEDYSNQPQHF; DNA: TGTGCCAGTAGACCCGAGGACTATAGCAATCAGCCCCAGCATTTT; V: TRBV19; size: NA; J: TRBJ1-5; D: NA
CDR3: CASSVAGIPYEQYF; DNA: TGTGCCAGCAGCGTAGCAGGGATACCCTACGAGCAGTACTTC; V: TRBV9; size: few; J: TRBJ2-7; D: NA
CDR3: CASSPGQGGDTQYF; DNA: TGTGCCAGCTCACCGGGACAGGGTGGAGATACGCAGTATTTT; V: TRBV18; size: NA; J: TRBJ2-3; D: TRBD1
CDR3: CASSLGQRPGELFF; DNA: TGCGCCAGCAGCCTGGGACAGCGACCCGGGGAGCTGTTTTTT; V: TRBV10-1; size: NA; J: TRBJ2-2; D: TRBD1
CDR3: CASSSGTGTTDTQYF; DNA: TGTGCCAGCAGCTCCGGGACAGGGACGACAGATACGCAGTATTTT; V: TRBV11-3; size: NA; J: TRBJ2-3; D: TRBD1
CDR3: CASSPSGSLHEQFF; DNA: TGTGCCAGCAGCCCTAGCGGGAGTCTTCATGAGCAGTTCTTC; V: TRBV9; size: NA; J: TRBJ2-1; D: TRBD2
CDR3: CASSASFSSGNTIYF; DNA: TGTGCCAGCAGTGCCTCGTTCAGCTCTGGAAACACCATATATTTT; V: TRBV6-1; size: NA; J: TRBJ1-3; D: NA
CDR3: CASGSGRATDTQYF; DNA: TGTGCCAGCGGGAGCGGGAGGGCTACAGATACGCAGTATTTT; V: TRBV28; size: NA; J: TRBJ2-3; D: TRBD2
CDR3: CASSPRARGETQYF; DNA: TGTGCCAGCAGCCCCCGGGCCCGGGGAGAGACCCAGTACTTC; V: TRBV7-6; size: NA; J: TRBJ2-5; D: NA
CDR3: CAWSVGWYGYTF; DNA: TGTGCCTGGAGTGTAGGCTGGTATGGCTACACCTTC; V: TRBV30; size: once; J: TRBJ1-2; D: NA
CDR3: CAISESNARGGTEAFF; DNA: TGTGCCATCAGTGAGTCGAACGCCAGGGGTGGTACTGAAGCTTTCTTT; V: TRBV10-3; size: NA; J: TRBJ1-1; D: NA
CDR3: CASRYPGRYEQYF; DNA: TGTGCCAGCAGATACCCCGGGCGCTACGAGCAGTACTTC; V: TRBV28; size: NA; J: TRBJ2-7; D: NA
CDR3: CASKRQSLGPYNSPLHF; DNA: TGTGCCAGCAAGAGACAGTCGTTAGGCCCCTATAATTCACCCCTCCACTTT; V: TRBV7-9; size: NA; J: TRBJ1-6; D: NA
CDR3: CASSEGHGRVETEAFF; DNA: TGTGCCAGCAGTGAAGGACACGGCAGGGTGGAAACTGAAGCTTTCTTT; V: TRBV6-1; size: NA; J: TRBJ1-1; D: NA
CDR3: CASSPLRAEQPQHF; DNA: TGTGCCAGCTCACCACTCAGGGCGGAGCAGCCCCAGCATTTT; V: TRBV18; size: once; J: TRBJ1-5; D: NA
CDR3: CASSVGQPQETQYF; DNA: TGTGCCAGCAGCGTGGGACAGCCCCAAGAGACCCAGTACTTC; V: TRBV5-5; size: NA; J: TRBJ2-5; D: TRBD1
CDR3: CASTPDRGSEQFF; DNA: TGTGCCAGTACCCCGGACAGGGGAAGTGAGCAGTTCTTC; V: TRBV19; size: NA; J: TRBJ2-1; D: TRBD1
CDR3: CASGLAIGTGGQSRQNGYTF; DNA: TGTGCTAGTGGTTTGGCCATCGGGACAGGGGGGCAATCGCGTCAGAATGGCTACACCTTC; V: TRBV12-5; size: NA; J: TRBJ1-2; D: TRBD1
CDR3: CASSGETQYF; DNA: TGTGCCAGCAGTGGGGAGACCCAGTACTTC; V: TRBV11-2; size: NA; J: TRBJ2-5; D: NA
CDR3: CASGLVGPMRDFPNQPQHF; DNA: TGTGCTAGTGGTTTGGTAGGCCCGATGAGGGATTTCCCCAATCAGCCCCAGCATTTT; V: TRBV12-5; size: NA; J: TRBJ1-5; D: NA
CDR3: CATDVRGNTEAFF; DNA: TGTGCCACCGATGTGAGGGGGAACACTGAAGCTTTCTTT; V: TRBV28; size: NA; J: TRBJ1-1; D: NA
CDR3: CASSPTGLGRTEAFF; DNA: TGTGCCAGCAGCCCAACAGGGTTAGGGCGGACTGAAGCTTTCTTT; V: TRBV5-8; size: NA; J: TRBJ1-1; D: NA
CDR3: CASSLVGTPNEKLFF; DNA: TGTGCCAGCAGCTTAGTGGGGACTCCTAATGAAAAACTGTTTTTT; V: TRBV7-9; size: NA; J: TRBJ1-4; D: NA
CDR3: CASSLLRENTEAFF; DNA: TGTGCCAGCTCGCTTCTACGGGAGAACACTGAAGCTTTCTTT; V: TRBV18; size: few; J: TRBJ1-1; D: NA
CDR3: CASSFGLAGVTGELFF; DNA: TGTGCCAGCAGCTTTGGTTTGGCGGGAGTCACCGGGGAGCTGTTTTTT; V: TRBV7-6; size: NA; J: TRBJ2-2; D: TRBD2
CDR3: CASSPSGTASYEQYF; DNA: TGTGCCAGCAGTCCCTCCGGGACAGCATCCTACGAGCAGTACTTC; V: TRBV6-9; size: NA; J: TRBJ2-7; D: TRBD1
CDR3: CASSGWGPRSTDTQYF; DNA: TGTGCCAGCAGCGGATGGGGGCCCCGTAGCACAGATACGCAGTATTTT; V: TRBV7-6; size: NA; J: TRBJ2-3; D: NA
CDR3: CASSESALVLQDNEQFF; DNA: TGCGCCAGCAGTGAGTCTGCCCTAGTGCTGCAAGACAATGAGCAGTTCTTC; V: TRBV10-2; size: NA; J: TRBJ2-1; D: NA
CDR3: CASSQQPRPPYTF; DNA: TGTGCCAGCAGCCAACAACCTAGGCCGCCTTACACCTTC; V: TRBV6-6; size: NA; J: TRBJ1-2; D: NA
CDR3: CASSQEFSEQFF; DNA: TGTGCCAGCAGCCAAGAATTCTCTGAGCAGTTCTTC; V: TRBV14; size: NA; J: TRBJ2-1; D: NA
CDR3: CASSIQGLDTEAFF; DNA: TGTGCCAGCAGCATACAGGGGTTGGACACTGAAGCTTTCTTT; V: TRBV5-4; size: NA; J: TRBJ1-1; D: TRBD1
CDR3: CASSFLAGASTDTQYF; DNA: TGTGCCAGCAGCTTTCTAGCGGGGGCGAGCACAGATACGCAGTATTTT; V: TRBV7-9; size: NA; J: TRBJ2-3; D: TRBD2
CDR3: CASSEAGQETQYF; DNA: TGTGCCAGCAGTGAAGCGGGGCAAGAGACCCAGTACTTC; V: TRBV6-1; size: NA; J: TRBJ2-5; D: NA